Sequencing of this T cell receptor beta chain was carried out in a study of blood T cell repertoires in COVID-19. Study-level information: From T cells, B-cell-depleted T cells, or PBMCs came the material, which was cDNA or gDNA.

Germline loops: CDR1 SGDLS, CDR2 YYNGEE. The CDR3 has 14 residues. The germline V and J ends were trimmed by 1 base and 7 bases, with 14 bases remaining between them. Per the original methods: Scientists estimated how many nucleated cells there were by amplifying reference gene primers. Here immunoSEQ multiplex PCR was the method, and the copy in TCRdb shows in-frame clones only, minus some. V and J calls and clone size follow that table, whereas D and trimming were derived from the DNA. The repertoire holds about 29,000 clones, around 91% seen once, with roughly 15% in the top ten. The chain combines TRBV9 with TRBJ1-2, with a tentative D call TRBD1 (5 bases). This TCR was recovered from a man older than 75 with acute or convalescent COVID-19. Sequenced sample: peripheral blood. The CDR3 reads CASSVRQGTGGYTF. The CDR3 DNA reads TGTGCCAGCAGCGTAAGGCAGGGAACGGGTGGCTACACCTTC.